The 23 T cell receptor beta chains below come from one sample, sequenced in a study of T-cell memory formation after mild COVID-19. MiXCR was run by TCRdb on the 5' RACE reads, yielding one entry per CDR3 protein. This table holds roughly 40,000 distinct CDR3 sequences, over 6.5% found once. The sample comprised PBMCs or a T cell subset sorted from them (not recorded which). These receptors were taken from an adult who had mild COVID-19 (a few samples of this study predate the infection). Cell type and time point are not known.

This clonotype was recorded at least ten times. The chain uses TRBV7-8 and TRBJ1-5; D unresolved. V lost 1 base, J lost 3 bases, and 7 bases lay in between. This CDR3 has 14 residues. Per the germline V gene, CDR1 is SGHVS and CDR2 is FQNEAQ. As DNA, the CDR3 is TGTGCCAGCAGCTTAGTTGGGTACAATCAGCCCCAGCATTTT. Protein: CASSLVGYNQPQHF.

This clonotype was seen repeatedly, ten times or more. The chain recombines TRBV4-1 with TRBJ2-7; 7 bases line up with TRBD2. Per germline, CDR1 MGHRA and CDR2 YSYEKL. The CDR3 totals 17 residues. The trim removed 0 bases at V and 4 bases at J, leaving 12 bases unmatched. For the CDR3, the DNA is TGCGCCAGCAGCCAAGACGGAGGCGGGGGAAGGAGTTACGAGCAGTACTTC. This translates into CASSQDGGGGRSYEQYF.

The sample holds many counts of this clonotype. The V and J genes are TRBV5-1 and TRBJ2-1, with a possible D match to TRBD1 (6 bases). The CDR3 has 15 residues. Germline values: CDR1 SGHRS, CDR2 YFSETQ. With 1 base removed from V and 7 bases from J, the gap between germline ends came to 15 bases. CDR3 nucleotides: TGCGCCAGCAGCTTGTGGACAGATCCTAATAATGAGCAGTTCTTC. Protein: CASSLWTDPNNEQFF.

This clonotype has a handful of counts. The chain joins TRBV6-1 to TRBJ2-3; D is unresolved. CDR1 and CDR2 from the germline V gene are MNHNS and SASEGT. Trimming shortened V by 1 base and J by 8 bases, and 1 base separated the two germline ends. CDR3 length: 10 residues. The DNA of the CDR3 is TGTGCCAGCAGTGAAGGTACGCAGTATTTT. Protein sequence: CASSEGTQYF.

This clonotype was picked up many times. V and J are TRBV5-1 and TRBJ2-2; maybe TRBD1 (5 bases). Trimming removed 0 bases from V and 6 bases from J, with 12 bases in between. In germline, CDR1 is SGHRS, CDR2 YFSETQ. The CDR3 length is 15 residues. For the CDR3, the DNA is TGCGCCAGCAGCTTGGGCAGGGTATCTTCCGGGGAGCTGTTTTTT. Encoded protein: CASSLGRVSSGELFF.

At least ten counts were recorded for this clonotype. The chain is built from TRBV7-2 and TRBJ2-2, with 12 bases that match TRBD2. This CDR3 region has 16 residues. V shed 6 bases, J shed 6 bases, and the junction held 8 bases outside the gene matches. The germline gives CDR1 SGHTA, CDR2 FQGNSA. CDR3 nucleotides: TGTGCCAGCAGAGGTCCGCGACTAGCGGGAGCCGGGGAGCTGTTTTTT. Amino acid sequence: CASRGPRLAGAGELFF.

This clonotype occurred many times. This sequence joins TRBV5-1 and TRBJ2-1; 8 bases map to TRBD1. Germline V gene data show CDR1 as SGHRS and CDR2 as YFSETQ. The CDR3 extends over 14 amino acids. V lost 2 bases, J lost 8 bases, and 6 bases stayed unmatched. This CDR3 reads CASSFQGARDEQFF. CDR3 DNA: TGCGCCAGCAGCTTCCAGGGGGCTCGCGATGAGCAGTTCTTC.

This clonotype was seen repeatedly, ten times or more. The rearrangement uses TRBV7-6 and TRBJ2-7, with D hard to call. The CDR3 length is 14 residues. V lost 6 bases and J 0 bases, leaving 12 bases between the germline ends. Germline V gene lookup returns CDR1 SGHVS and CDR2 FNYEAQ. The DNA for the CDR3 is TGTGCCAGCAGGCCGAGGCCAGGCTCCTACGAGCAGTACTTC. Its protein product is CASRPRPGSYEQYF.

The V gene is TRBV12-3 or TRBV12-4, the J gene TRBJ2-2; no definite D call. The CDR3 consists of 13 residues. Deletions cut 3 bases from V and 7 bases from J, with 9 bases between. CDR3 in amino acids: CASSLARNGELFF. The CDR3 nucleotides are TGTGCCAGCAGTTTGGCCCGTAACGGGGAGCTGTTTTTT.

This clonotype was seen ten or more times. This sequence joins TRBV7-2 and TRBJ2-1, with TRBD2 matching 15 bases. From germline, CDR1 is SGHTA and CDR2 FQGNSA. J lost 10 bases, V lost 5 bases, and 9 bases had no gene match. This CDR3 spans 16 amino acids. This CDR3 is CASSLTGLAGGPEQFF. DNA of the CDR3: TGTGCCAGCAGCCTCACGGGACTAGCGGGAGGTCCAGAGCAGTTCTTC.

This clonotype occurred many times. The CDR3 DNA is TGTGCCAGCTCAAAGCGTGCCGGGACAACGAACACCGGGGAGCTGTTTTTT. It specifies CASSKRAGTTNTGELFF. The V call is TRBV18, the J call TRBJ2-2; TRBD1 is a possible D gene (6 bases). CDR3 size: 17 residues. V was trimmed by 5 bases and J by 0 bases, leaving 16 bases between them. Germline V gene lookup returns CDR1 KGHSH and CDR2 LQKENI.

This chain connects TRBV20-1 to TRBJ1-1; tentative D call: TRBD1 (6 bases). Trimming cost V 6 bases and J 6 bases, with 20 bases left between them. CDR1 is DFQATT and CDR2 is SNEGSKA in the germline V gene (reference sequence). CDR3 size: 14 residues. CDR3 in DNA: TGCAGTGCCCTGTTAAGGCGGGGGGCTTCTGAAGCTTTCTTT. It translates to CSALLRRGASEAFF.

This clonotype was seen at least ten times. The chain employs TRBV7-2 and TRBJ2-3, with 9 positions matching TRBD2. V was clipped by 5 bases and J by 7 bases; unmatched bases: 13. The germline V gene encodes CDR1 SGHTA and CDR2 FQGNSA. The CDR3 length is 16 residues. DNA of the CDR3: TGTGCCAGCAGCCCAACGCCAGCGGGAGGAGCAAATACGCAGTATTTT. It yields the protein CASSPTPAGGANTQYF. The variable domain in full, completed from reference TRBV7-2 and TRBJ2-3, reads GAGVSQSPSNKVTEKGKDVELRCDPISGHTALYWYRQSLGQGLEFLIYFQGNSAPDKSGLPSDRFSAERTGGSVSTLTIQRTQQEDSAVYLCASSPTPAGGANTQYFGPGTRLTVL.

In its sample, this clonotype was seen many times. The V gene is TRBV6-5, the J gene TRBJ1-1; 7 nucleotides line up with TRBD1. Germline V lookup: CDR1 MNHEY, CDR2 SVGAGI. The CDR3 has 14 amino acids. Losses at the gene ends were 2 bases for V and 6 bases for J; bases not matched to a gene: 6. CDR3 in amino acids: CASSYLQGRSEAFF. The CDR3 nucleotides read TGTGCCAGCAGTTACCTACAGGGGAGATCTGAAGCTTTCTTT.

This clonotype came up many times. CDR3 bases: TGTGCCAGCAGCATACCGGGACTAGTAGCATCAAGTGAGCAGTTCTTC. This encodes CASSIPGLVASSEQFF. The rearrangement uses TRBV5-8 and TRBJ2-1, with TRBD2 matching 8 bases. The V and J ends lost 4 bases and 9 bases, in that order; junction bases with no gene match: 15. CDR1 and CDR2 from the germline V gene are SGHTS and YDEGEE. This CDR3 region has 16 residues.

This clonotype was recorded a few times. The chain links TRBV12-3 or TRBV12-4 to TRBJ1-1; D is possibly TRBD1 (5 bases). The CDR3 is 14 amino acids. Trimming pared 10 bases from V and 4 bases from J, leaving 19 bases between. The CDR3 sequence: CATQQWEGATEAFF. The CDR3 bases are TGTGCCACCCAGCAATGGGAAGGGGCCACTGAAGCTTTCTTT.

This chain uses TRBV27 with TRBJ2-6, with TRBD1 matching 9 bases. CDR1 and CDR2 from the germline V gene are MNHEY and SMNVEV (reference sequence). V gave up 2 bases and J gave up 0 bases; unmatched junction bases: 5. CDR3 length: 18 residues. The CDR3 DNA follows: TGTGCCAGCAGTTTAAGGGGACAGGGCTTCTCTGGGGCCAACGTCCTGACTTTC. Translated, it gives CASSLRGQGFSGANVLTF.

The table lists this clonotype with many counts. The J gene is TRBJ2-7, the V gene TRBV4-1, with D unclear. Per the germline V gene, CDR1 is MGHRA and CDR2 is YSYEKL. The CDR3 contains 18 residues. Deletions cut 4 bases from V and 2 bases from J, with 24 bases between. In DNA, the CDR3 is TGCGCCAGCAGCCCTATAACCCAGGTCTCAAATAAACCCTACGAGCAGTACTTC. This translates into CASSPITQVSNKPYEQYF.

This clonotype was seen at least ten times. The V call is TRBV24-1, the J call TRBJ2-1, with 13 bases that match TRBD2. The CDR3 spans 16 residues. V gave up 0 bases and J gave up 8 bases; unmatched junction bases: 3. The germline gives CDR1 KGHDR, CDR2 SFDVKD. CDR3 sequence (DNA): TGTGCCACCAGTGATTTGACTAGCGGGGGGGCATATGAGCAGTTCTTC. This translates into CATSDLTSGGAYEQFF.

V gene TRBV18 combines with J gene TRBJ1-1; D is possibly TRBD1 (6 bases). Germline CDR1 reads KGHSH; CDR2 reads LQKENI. This CDR3 comprises 14 residues. Trimming cost V 6 bases and J 2 bases, with 13 bases left between them. The CDR3 loop reads CASSMEGGNTEAFF. Written as DNA, the CDR3 is TGTGCCAGCTCTATGGAGGGGGGAAACACTGAAGCTTTCTTT.

The sample holds a few counts of this clonotype. The gene calls are TRBV24-1 and TRBJ1-1; the D gene is possibly TRBD1 (6 bases). Germline values: CDR1 KGHDR, CDR2 SFDVKD. CDR3 size: 14 residues. Trimming removed 0 bases at V and 11 bases at J, with 15 bases between. The CDR3 nucleotides read TGTGCCACCAGTGATTTGCGACGGGGGCACGGGGCTTTCTTT. This gives the protein CATSDLRRGHGAFF.

Only a few counts were recorded for this clonotype. The chain links TRBV10-3 to TRBJ1-2; D unresolved. CDR1 and CDR2 (germline): ENHRY, SYGVKD. The CDR3 spans 14 residues. Trimming stripped 3 bases from V and 0 bases from J, with 8 bases between. The CDR3 sequence is CAISDLTSNYGYTF. DNA of the CDR3: TGTGCCATCAGTGATTTGACATCTAACTATGGCTACACCTTC.

This clonotype was detected many times. The chain uses TRBV18 and TRBJ2-5; no clear D gene. Trimming removed 3 bases from V and 0 bases from J, with 2 bases in between. This CDR3 comprises 12 residues. Germline CDR1 and CDR2: KGHSH and LQKENI. The CDR3 DNA sequence: TGTGCCAGCTCACCGAACCAAGAGACCCAGTACTTC. Translated: CASSPNQETQYF.